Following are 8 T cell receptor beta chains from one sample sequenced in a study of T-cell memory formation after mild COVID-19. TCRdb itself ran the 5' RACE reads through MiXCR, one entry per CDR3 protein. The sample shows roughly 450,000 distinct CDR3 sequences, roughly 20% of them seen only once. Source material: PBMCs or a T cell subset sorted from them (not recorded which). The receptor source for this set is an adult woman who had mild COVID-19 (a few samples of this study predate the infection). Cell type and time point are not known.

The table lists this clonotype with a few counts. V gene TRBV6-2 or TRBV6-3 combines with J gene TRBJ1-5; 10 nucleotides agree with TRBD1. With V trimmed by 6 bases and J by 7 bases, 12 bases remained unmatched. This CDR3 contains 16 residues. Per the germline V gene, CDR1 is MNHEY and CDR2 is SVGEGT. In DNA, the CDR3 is TGTGCCAGCAGCCAATCGGAGGGGACAGGGGAACAGCCCCAGCATTTT. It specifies CASSQSEGTGEQPQHF.

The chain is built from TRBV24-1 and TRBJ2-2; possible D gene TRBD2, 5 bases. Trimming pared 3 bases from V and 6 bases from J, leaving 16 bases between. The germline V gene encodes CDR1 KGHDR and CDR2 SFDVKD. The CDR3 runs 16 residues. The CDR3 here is CATSDPRTGISGELFF. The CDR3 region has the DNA TGTGCCACCAGTGATCCGAGGACGGGGATCTCCGGGGAGCTGTTTTTT.

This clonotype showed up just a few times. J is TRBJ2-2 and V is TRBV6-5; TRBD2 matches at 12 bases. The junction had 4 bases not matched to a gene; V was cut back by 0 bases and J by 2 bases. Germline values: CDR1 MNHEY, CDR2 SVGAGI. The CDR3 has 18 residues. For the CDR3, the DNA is TGTGCCAGCAGTTACTCGGGACTAGCGGGTTTTAACACCGGGGAGCTGTTTTTT. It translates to CASSYSGLAGFNTGELFF.

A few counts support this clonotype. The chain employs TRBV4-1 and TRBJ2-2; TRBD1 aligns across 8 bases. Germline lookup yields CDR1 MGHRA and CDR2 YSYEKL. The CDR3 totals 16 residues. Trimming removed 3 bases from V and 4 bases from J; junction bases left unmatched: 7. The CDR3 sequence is CASSHQGAKGTGELFF. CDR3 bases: TGCGCCAGCAGCCACCAGGGGGCTAAGGGCACCGGGGAGCTGTTTTTT.

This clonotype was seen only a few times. The CDR3 spells CASRAGEETQYF. In nucleotides, the CDR3 is TGTGCCAGCAGGGCAGGGGAAGAGACCCAGTACTTC. The chain has TRBV6-5 and TRBJ2-5, with D possibly matching TRBD1 (6 bases). Trimming cost V 6 bases and J 3 bases, with 8 bases left between them. This CDR3 has 12 amino acids. In germline, CDR1 is MNHEY, CDR2 SVGAGI.

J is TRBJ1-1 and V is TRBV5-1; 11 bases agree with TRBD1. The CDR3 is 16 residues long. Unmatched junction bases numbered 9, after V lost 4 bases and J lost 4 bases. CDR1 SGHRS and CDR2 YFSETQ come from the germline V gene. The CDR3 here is CASSPSAGTGGTEAFF. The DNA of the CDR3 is TGCGCCAGCAGCCCTTCAGCCGGGACAGGGGGCACTGAAGCTTTCTTT.

CDR3 in DNA: TGTGCCAGCAGCTTGCGGACAGGGCTTAACACCGGGGAGCTGTTTTTT. Protein: CASSLRTGLNTGELFF. This chain connects TRBV7-3 to TRBJ2-2; 8 bases are a match to TRBD1. The ends lost 3 bases at V and 2 bases at J; junction bases unmatched: 5. Germline-derived CDR1 and CDR2 are SGHTA and FQGTGA. This CDR3 is 16 amino acids long.

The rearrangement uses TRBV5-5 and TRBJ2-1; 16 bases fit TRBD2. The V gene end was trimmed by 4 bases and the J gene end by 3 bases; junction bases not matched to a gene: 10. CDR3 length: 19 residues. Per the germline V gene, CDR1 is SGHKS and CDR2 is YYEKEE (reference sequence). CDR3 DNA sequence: TGTGCCAGCAGCCCGGGACTAGCGGGAGGGCCTGACTACTACAATGAGCAGTTCTTC. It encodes CASSPGLAGGPDYYNEQFF.